This T cell receptor beta chain was documented in a study of T cells in Graves' hyperthyroidism and ophthalmopathy. Study context: Blood was drawn when the patient was first diagnosed and still untreated.

Per germline, CDR1 SEHNR and CDR2 FQNEAQ (reference sequence). The CDR3 totals 14 residues. The V and J ends lost 1 base and 11 bases respectively, with 14 bases between them. Uncontrolled infections, other autoimmune diseases, pregnancy or lactation led to exclusion of patients. It was at first hyperthyroidism diagnosis, before any ophthalmopathy symptoms, that the blood sample was taken. The TCR beta CDR3 regions underwent amplification using RNA transcripts as the source. The HTBI primer set drove a first-round RT-PCR of the TCR CDR3. TCRdb used MiXCR to reprocess the multiplex PCR reads, holding one entry per CDR3 protein. Among 690,000 or so distinct CDR3 sequences listed, roughly 20% were seen once.

Sample: blood. The clonotype originates from a woman in her 50s with Graves' hyperthyroidism that later progressed to Graves' ophthalmopathy. The chain recombines TRBV7-9 with TRBJ1-4; D call uncertain. CDR3 protein: CASSLVADSGKLFF. In DNA, the CDR3 is TGTGCCAGCAGCTTAGTGGCAGATTCCGGGAAACTGTTTTTT.